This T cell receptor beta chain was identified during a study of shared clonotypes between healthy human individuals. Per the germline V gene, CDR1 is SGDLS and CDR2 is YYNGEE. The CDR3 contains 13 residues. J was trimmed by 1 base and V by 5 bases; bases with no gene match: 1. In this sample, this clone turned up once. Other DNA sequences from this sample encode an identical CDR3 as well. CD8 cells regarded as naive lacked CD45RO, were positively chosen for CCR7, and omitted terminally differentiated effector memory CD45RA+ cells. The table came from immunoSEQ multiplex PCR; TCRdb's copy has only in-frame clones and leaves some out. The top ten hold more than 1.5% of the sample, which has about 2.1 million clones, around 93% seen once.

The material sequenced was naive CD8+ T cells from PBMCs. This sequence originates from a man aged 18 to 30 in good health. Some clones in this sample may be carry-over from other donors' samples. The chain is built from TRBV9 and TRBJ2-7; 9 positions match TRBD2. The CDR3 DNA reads TGTGCCAGCAGTCTAGCGGGATCCTACGAGCAGTACTTC. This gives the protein CASSLAGSYEQYF.